At least ten counts were recorded for the clone carrying this T cell receptor beta chain. Its antigen is currently unknown. The germline V gene has CDR1 SGHRS and CDR2 YFSETQ. The ends were cut back, 1 base at V and 3 bases at J, with 17 bases in the middle. The CDR3 contains 16 residues. TCRbeta library construction was performed incorporating unique molecular identifiers. MiXCR was run by TCRdb on the PCR reads, yielding one entry per CDR3 protein. The profile shows hundreds of thousands of distinct CDR3 sequences, approximately 8.4% of them singletons. The sample originates from a study of T-cell reconstitution after alpha-beta-depleted transplantation in children. Points from the study as a whole: Surviving recipient cells, namely T cells and thymic progenitors, were the source of high day-60 TCRbeta diversity in some patients. It was reported that alpha-beta T cells came from several hundred expanded graft clones (about two months after transplant). T-cell numbers and diversity, one year after transplant, stemmed largely from T cells that were newly produced.

This clonotype was obtained from a male patient aged 2-10 years who had a stem cell transplant for acute myeloid leukemia, so the T cells may come from the graft donor. The sequencing used PBMCs, mostly from graft donor cells, collected 360 days after TCRalphabeta/CD19-depleted stem cell transplant. The V call is TRBV5-1, the J call TRBJ2-7, with D perhaps assigned TRBD1 or TRBD2 (5 bases each). The CDR3 DNA is TGCGCCAGCAGCTTGACCGTCGGGACCTTTCGCTACGAGCAGTACTTC. Its translation: CASSLTVGTFRYEQYF.